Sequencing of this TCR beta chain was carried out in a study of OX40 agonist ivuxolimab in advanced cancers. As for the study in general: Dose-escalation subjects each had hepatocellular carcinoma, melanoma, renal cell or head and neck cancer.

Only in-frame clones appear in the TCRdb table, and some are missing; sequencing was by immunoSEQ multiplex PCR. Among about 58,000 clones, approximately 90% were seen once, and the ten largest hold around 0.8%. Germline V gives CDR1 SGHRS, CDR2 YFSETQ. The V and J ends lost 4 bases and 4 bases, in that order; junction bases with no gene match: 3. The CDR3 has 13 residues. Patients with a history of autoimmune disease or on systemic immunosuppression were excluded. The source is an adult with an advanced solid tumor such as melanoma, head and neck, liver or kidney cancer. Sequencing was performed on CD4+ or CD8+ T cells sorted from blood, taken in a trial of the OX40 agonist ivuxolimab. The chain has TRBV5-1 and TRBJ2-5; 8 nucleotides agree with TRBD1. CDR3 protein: CASSGQGGETQYF. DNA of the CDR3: TGCGCCAGCAGCGGACAGGGTGGAGAGACCCAGTACTTC.